The present T cell receptor beta chain was sequenced within a study of blood T cell repertoires in COVID-19. At the level of the study: The United States, Italy and Spain supplied acute and convalescent COVID-19 samples. PBMCs, B-cell-depleted T cells, or T cells were the source of the cDNA or gDNA that made up the material.

In the original analysis: Amplification with reference gene primers provided the estimates of nucleated cell counts. Only in-frame clones appear in the TCRdb table, and some are missing; sequencing was by immunoSEQ multiplex PCR. V, J and clone size are those of that table, while D and trimming were read from the DNA. Of some 220,000 clones listed, approximately 90% are singletons. Trimming took 2 bases from V and 8 from J, leaving 14 bases between them. The CDR3 totals 14 residues. Germline V gene data show CDR1 as SGDLS and CDR2 as YYNGEE. The sample taken for sequencing was peripheral blood. The sequence came from a woman between 18 and 29 years old who had recovered from COVID-19. The gene calls are TRBV9 and TRBJ2-1; TRBD2 is a possible D gene (5 bases). The CDR3 nucleotides read TGTGCCAGCAGCGTCGAGGGAATGACCGATGAGCAGTTCTTC. This translates into CASSVEGMTDEQFF.